Listed here are 5 T cell receptor beta chains from one sample, sequenced in a study of OX40 agonist ivuxolimab in advanced cancers. TCRdb keeps only in-frame clones here, not all; method: immunoSEQ multiplex PCR. Of fewer than 75,000 clones in the sample, 85% to 90% were seen once. The specimen comprised CD4+ or CD8+ T cells sorted from blood, sampled in a trial of the OX40 agonist ivuxolimab. The receptors were sampled from an adult with an advanced solid tumor such as melanoma, head and neck, liver or kidney cancer.

The chain links TRBV6-4 to TRBJ1-5, with D possibly being TRBD1 (5 bases). Germline CDR1 reads MRHNA; CDR2 reads SNTAGT. The CDR3 has 16 residues. Trimming cost V 0 bases and J 2 bases, with 11 bases left between them. The CDR3 spells CASSDSAQVGNQPQHF. CDR3 DNA sequence: TGTGCCAGCAGTGACTCGGCACAGGTAGGCAATCAGCCCCAGCATTTT.

The CDR3 DNA is TGCGCCAGCAGTGTGACACTCTTCACCGGGGAGCTGTTTTTT. The encoded protein is CASSVTLFTGELFF. The chain is built from TRBV10-2 and TRBJ2-2, with no clear D. The CDR3 covers 14 residues. V lost 4 bases to trimming and J lost 4 bases, with 10 bases between them. Germline CDR1 is WSHSY and CDR2 is SAAADI.

The chain couples TRBV7-9 to TRBJ2-3; D gene uncertain. CDR1 is SEHNR and CDR2 is FQNEAQ in the germline V gene (reference sequence). Trimming left V 10 bases short and J 4 bases short, with 18 bases between. CDR3 length: 14 residues. The CDR3 sequence is CAISGGRGADTQYF. DNA of the CDR3: TGTGCCATCTCGGGCGGCAGAGGCGCAGATACGCAGTATTTT.

The chain recombines TRBV18 with TRBJ2-5, with 7 positions matching TRBD2. Unmatched junction bases numbered 11, after V lost 3 bases and J lost 1 base. Germline V gene sequence: CDR1 KGHSH, CDR2 LQKENI. This CDR3 comprises 17 residues. The CDR3 spells CASSPASGVVSQETQYF. As DNA, the CDR3 is TGTGCCAGCTCACCTGCGAGCGGGGTAGTCAGCCAAGAGACCCAGTACTTC.

V gene TRBV18 combines with J gene TRBJ1-1; D is unclear. The CDR3 runs 13 residues. The V end was cut by 2 bases, the J end by 8 bases, with 12 bases between. Germline V gene sequence: CDR1 KGHSH, CDR2 LQKENI. The CDR3 DNA is TGTGCCAGCTCACCAGGGGTGGGAGCCGAAGCTTTCTTT. Translated, it gives CASSPGVGAEAFF.